The 13 T cell receptor beta chains in this list originate from one sample, sequenced in a study of OX40 agonist ivuxolimab in advanced cancers. The table came from immunoSEQ multiplex PCR; TCRdb's copy has only in-frame clones and leaves some out. The data contain more than 65,000 clones, around 80% of them seen just once; the ten biggest clones take up 1.1%. The input for sequencing was CD4+ or CD8+ T cells sorted from blood, taken in a trial of the OX40 agonist ivuxolimab. These receptor sequences come from an adult with an advanced solid tumor such as melanoma, head and neck, liver or kidney cancer.

The V gene is TRBV7-3, the J gene TRBJ1-1; TRBD1 matches 8 bases. CDR1 is SGHTA, CDR2 FQGTGA, per germline. This CDR3 spans 15 amino acids. V lost 2 bases and J lost 1; bases outside the gene matches: 3. The CDR3 protein is CASSLLGTGNTEAFF. CDR3 DNA: TGTGCCAGCAGCTTACTCGGGACAGGGAACACTGAAGCTTTCTTT. Variable domain in full (rest from reference TRBV7-3 and TRBJ1-1): GAGVSQTPSNKVTEKGKYVELRCDPISGHTALYWYRQSLGQGPEFLIYFQGTGAADDSGLPNDRFFAVRPEGSVSTLKIQRTERGDSAVYLCASSLLGTGNTEAFFGQGTRLTVV.

The J gene is TRBJ1-4, the V gene TRBV28, with TRBD1 identical over 10 bases. The CDR3 has 13 residues. J gave up 8 bases and V 10 bases, and 7 bases lay outside the gene matches. CDR1 and CDR2 from the germline V gene are MDHEN and SYDVKM. In DNA form, the CDR3 reads TGTGCCATTTCAGGACAGGGGGAAGAAAAACTGTTTTTT. It encodes CAISGQGEEKLFF. The entire variable domain, with the rest obtained from reference TRBV28 and TRBJ1-4, is as follows: DVKVTQSSRYLVKRTGEKVFLECVQDMDHENMFWYRQDPGLGLRLIYFSYDVKMKEKGDIPEGYSVSREKKERFSLILESASTNQTSMYLCAISGQGEEKLFFGSGTQLSVL.

J is TRBJ2-5 and V is TRBV11-2; a possible D gene is TRBD1 (5 bases). Trimming cost V 2 bases and J 5 bases, with 12 bases left between them. Germline V gene sequence: CDR1 SGHAT, CDR2 FQNNGV. This CDR3 comprises 14 residues. The CDR3 DNA reads TGTGCCAGCAGCTTACAGGGAATGTTCGAGACCCAGTACTTC. Residues: CASSLQGMFETQYF.

The V call is TRBV18, the J call TRBJ2-2, with D maybe TRBD2 (7 bases). The V and J ends lost 3 bases and 4 bases respectively, with 12 bases between them. Germline V gene sequence: CDR1 KGHSH, CDR2 LQKENI. The CDR3 sequence is 15 residues long. DNA for the CDR3: TGTGCCAGCTCACCTCCTAGGGGGGGCACCGGGGAGCTGTTTTTT. Amino acids: CASSPPRGGTGELFF. Full variable domain (missing parts from reference TRBV18 and TRBJ2-2): NAGVMQNPRHLVRRRGQEARLRCSPMKGHSHVYWYRQLPEEGLKFMVYLQKENIIDESGMPKERFSAEFPKEGPSILRIQQVVRGDSAAYFCASSPPRGGTGELFFGEGSRLTVL.

V gene TRBV4-3 combines with J gene TRBJ2-7; TRBD1 aligns across 9 bases. The CDR3 has 15 residues. The trim removed 1 base at V and 4 bases at J, leaving 5 bases unmatched. Germline lookup yields CDR1 LGHNA and CDR2 YSLEER. CDR3 sequence: CASSQVSGQGYEQYF. As DNA, the CDR3 is TGCGCCAGCAGCCAAGTTAGCGGACAGGGGTACGAGCAGTACTTC.

The rearrangement uses TRBV27 and TRBJ2-1, with 9 bases aligning to TRBD1. CDR1 and CDR2 (germline): MNHEY, SMNVEV (reference sequence). The V segment lost 7 bases and the J segment 10 bases; nucleotides outside the gene matches: 14. CDR3 length equals 15 residues. The CDR3, as DNA: TGTGCCAGCATGTCCCCGGGACAGGGACCATACGAGCAGTTCTTC. Translating it yields CASMSPGQGPYEQFF.

This sequence joins TRBV5-1 and TRBJ1-1, with D unresolved. Germline CDR1 and CDR2: SGHRS and YFSETQ. Trimming removed 5 bases from V and 4 bases from J, with 12 bases in between. The CDR3 sequence is 13 residues long. In DNA, the CDR3 is TGCGCCAGCAGTGTGGTATGGGGCACTGAAGCTTTCTTT. Protein product: CASSVVWGTEAFF.

The rearrangement joins TRBV6-1 to TRBJ2-7, with D perhaps matching TRBD1 (5 bases). The germline CDR1 and CDR2 sequences are MNHNS and SASEGT. CDR3 size: 15 residues. V was shortened by 2 bases and J by 0 bases, with 11 bases between the two germline ends. The CDR3 here is CASSEPGRVSYEQYF. CDR3 nucleotides: TGTGCCAGCAGTGAACCAGGCAGGGTCTCCTACGAGCAGTACTTC.

This chain links TRBV10-3 with TRBJ2-2; 9 bases match TRBD1. V gave up 10 bases and J gave up 1 base; unmatched junction bases: 7. CDR3 length: 15 residues. Looked up from germline, CDR1 is ENHRY and CDR2 is SYGVKD. CDR3: CATGGQGWNTGELFF. The CDR3 bases are TGTGCCACCGGGGGACAGGGATGGAACACCGGGGAGCTGTTTTTT.

The chain has TRBV7-2 and TRBJ2-3; no firm D call. The V gene lost 3 bases and the J gene lost 2 bases, with 3 bases spanning the gap. This CDR3 has 12 amino acids. Looked up from germline, CDR1 is SGHTA and CDR2 is FQGNSA. CDR3 nucleotides: TGTGCCAGCAGCTTCATCACAGATACGCAGTATTTT. As protein: CASSFITDTQYF. The full variable domain, its missing parts supplied by reference TRBV7-2 and TRBJ2-3, is GAGVSQSPSNKVTEKGKDVELRCDPISGHTALYWYRQSLGQGLEFLIYFQGNSAPDKSGLPSDRFSAERTGGSVSTLTIQRTQQEDSAVYLCASSFITDTQYFGPGTRLTVL.

The chain uses TRBV19 and TRBJ1-1; D is unclear. CDR1 is LNHDA, CDR2 SQIVND, per germline (reference sequence). Trimming shortened V by 1 base and J by 0 bases, and 9 bases separated the two germline ends. The CDR3 runs to 15 residues. CDR3 in amino acids: CASSIVGRMNTEAFF. The CDR3 region has the DNA TGTGCCAGTAGTATAGTAGGACGGATGAACACTGAAGCTTTCTTT.

The chain links TRBV7-2 to TRBJ2-7; D may match TRBD1 or TRBD2 (5 bases each). CDR3 size: 14 residues. CDR1 SGHTA and CDR2 FQGNSA come from the germline V gene. The V end lost 5 bases, the J end lost 0 bases, and 11 bases lay between the germline ends. CDR3 amino acids: CASSPVGTSYEQYF. CDR3 nucleotides: TGTGCCAGCAGCCCCGTTGGGACCTCCTACGAGCAGTACTTC. The whole variable domain, filled in from reference TRBV7-2 and TRBJ2-7, reads GAGVSQSPSNKVTEKGKDVELRCDPISGHTALYWYRQSLGQGLEFLIYFQGNSAPDKSGLPSDRFSAERTGGSVSTLTIQRTQQEDSAVYLCASSPVGTSYEQYFGPGTRLTVT.

The V and J genes are TRBV18 and TRBJ2-2; TRBD1 matches 7 bases. Germline trimming cut 6 bases from V and 0 bases from J; bases unmatched to any gene: 7. The CDR3 loop spans 16 amino acids. CDR1 KGHSH and CDR2 LQKENI come from the germline V gene. The CDR3 DNA is TGTGCCAGCTCGCCGACAGGGATCGCGAACACCGGGGAGCTGTTTTTT. Its protein product is CASSPTGIANTGELFF.